Each of the 3 T cell receptor beta chains below was sequenced from the same sample in a study of shared clonotypes between healthy human individuals. Here immunoSEQ multiplex PCR was the method, and the copy in TCRdb shows in-frame clones only, minus some. The sample consists of 400,000 to 500,000 clones, 79% of them appearing once. Sample: PBMCs. The receptors were gathered from a woman in her thirties or forties in good health. Some clones in this sample may be carry-over from other donors' samples.

V gene TRBV18 combines with J gene TRBJ2-7; possibly TRBD2 for D (5 bases). The V end lost 3 bases, the J end lost 1 base, and 16 bases lay between the germline ends. Germline CDR1 is KGHSH and CDR2 is LQKENI. There are 16 residues in the CDR3. The CDR3 here is CASSPRAPYFSYEQYF. DNA of the CDR3: TGTGCCAGCTCACCGCGGGCGCCGTATTTTTCCTACGAGCAGTACTTC. Combining the CDR3 with reference TRBV18 and TRBJ2-7 gives the whole variable domain NAGVMQNPRHLVRRRGQEARLRCSPMKGHSHVYWYRQLPEEGLKFMVYLQKENIIDESGMPKERFSAEFPKEGPSILRIQQVVRGDSAAYFCASSPRAPYFSYEQYFGPGTRLTVT.

The CDR3 protein is CASSLDLTGRETQYF. CDR3 DNA sequence: TGTGCCAGCAGCTTAGATCTGACAGGGAGGGAGACCCAGTACTTC. J is TRBJ2-5 and V is TRBV11-2; D may be TRBD1 (7 bases). There are 15 residues in the CDR3. Germline V gives CDR1 SGHAT, CDR2 FQNNGV. The V gene lost 0 bases and the J gene lost 5 bases, with 13 bases spanning the gap.

The gene calls are TRBV6-5 and TRBJ1-5; D is perhaps TRBD1 (5 bases). CDR3 size: 15 residues. Germline V gene sequence: CDR1 MNHEY, CDR2 SVGAGI. Between the trimmed V and J ends, which lost 6 bases and 2 bases, there was a span of 14 bases. CDR3 in amino acids: CASSVDGHGNQPQHF. Written as DNA, the CDR3 is TGTGCCAGCAGCGTGGATGGACACGGCAATCAGCCCCAGCATTTT.